This TCR beta chain was identified during a study of T cell responses to AZD1222 COVID-19 vaccine. Turning to the study itself: Doses given second, at about 4 or about 12 weeks, were pooled.

This clone was detected a few times. The antigen remains undetermined. Study results and caveats: Spike-specific TCR breadth and depth both grew after two AZD1222 doses. After the peak T cell response, and only then, were repertoires sampled.

Profiling relied on immunoSEQ multiplex PCR, and the TCRdb table lists in-frame clones only, not all of them. The table includes some 130,000 clones, 87% detected once. The CDR3 totals 16 residues. V lost 0 bases to trimming and J lost 15 bases; unmatched junction nucleotides: 8. From germline, CDR1 is LGHNA and CDR2 YNFKEQ. The chain uses TRBV4-2 and TRBJ2-4; TRBD2 matches at 16 bases. This TCR was sampled from an adult in good health. The sequencing used peripheral blood, collected on day 0 of AZD1222 vaccination. CDR3 amino acids: CASSQDPGTSGGARYF. CDR3 sequence (DNA): TGTGCCAGCAGCCAAGACCCCGGGACTAGCGGGGGGGCGCGGTACTTC.